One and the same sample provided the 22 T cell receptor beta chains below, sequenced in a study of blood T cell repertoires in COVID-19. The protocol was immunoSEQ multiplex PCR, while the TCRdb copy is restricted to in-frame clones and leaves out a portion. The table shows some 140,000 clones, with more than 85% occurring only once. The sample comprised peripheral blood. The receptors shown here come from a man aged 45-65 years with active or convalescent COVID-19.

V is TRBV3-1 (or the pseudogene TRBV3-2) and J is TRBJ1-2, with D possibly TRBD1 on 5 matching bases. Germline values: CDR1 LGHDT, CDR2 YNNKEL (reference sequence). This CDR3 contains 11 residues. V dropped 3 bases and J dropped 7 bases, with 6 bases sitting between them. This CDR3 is CASSQGGGYTF. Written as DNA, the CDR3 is TGTGCCAGCAGCCAGGGGGGTGGCTACACCTTC.

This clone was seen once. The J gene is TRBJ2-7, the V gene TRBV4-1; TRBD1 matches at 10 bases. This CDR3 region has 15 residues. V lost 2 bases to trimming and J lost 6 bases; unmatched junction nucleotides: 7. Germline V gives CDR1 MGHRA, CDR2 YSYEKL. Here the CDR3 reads CASSQRTGGAFEQYF. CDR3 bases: TGCGCCAGCAGCCAACGGACAGGGGGGGCCTTCGAGCAGTACTTC.

This CDR3 reads CASSGGTSGRVGETQYF. The CDR3 DNA reads as TGTGCCAGTAGTGGGGGGACTAGCGGGAGAGTAGGAGAGACCCAGTACTTC. V is TRBV19 and J is TRBJ2-5; 14 nucleotides align to TRBD2. V shed 5 bases and J 4 bases; nucleotides not matched to a gene: 9. CDR3 size: 17 residues. The germline V gene has CDR1 LNHDA and CDR2 SQIVND (reference sequence).

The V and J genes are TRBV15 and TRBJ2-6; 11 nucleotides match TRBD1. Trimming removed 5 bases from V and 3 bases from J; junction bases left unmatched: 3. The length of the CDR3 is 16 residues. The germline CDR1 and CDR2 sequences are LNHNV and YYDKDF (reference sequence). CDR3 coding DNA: TGTGCCACCAGCGGGGGACAGGGGGATGGGGCCAACGTCCTGACTTTC. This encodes CATSGGQGDGANVLTF.

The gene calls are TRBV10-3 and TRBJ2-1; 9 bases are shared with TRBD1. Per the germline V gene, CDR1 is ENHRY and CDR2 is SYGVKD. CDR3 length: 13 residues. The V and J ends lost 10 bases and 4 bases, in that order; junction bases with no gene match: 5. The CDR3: CANRDRAYNEQFF. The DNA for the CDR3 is TGTGCCAACCGGGACAGGGCTTACAATGAGCAGTTCTTC.

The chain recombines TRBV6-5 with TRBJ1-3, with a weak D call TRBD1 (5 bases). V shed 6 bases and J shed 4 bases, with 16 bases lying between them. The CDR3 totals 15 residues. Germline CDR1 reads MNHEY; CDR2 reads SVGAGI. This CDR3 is CASRTENPPGNTIYF. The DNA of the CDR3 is TGTGCCAGCAGGACAGAGAACCCGCCGGGAAACACCATATATTTT.

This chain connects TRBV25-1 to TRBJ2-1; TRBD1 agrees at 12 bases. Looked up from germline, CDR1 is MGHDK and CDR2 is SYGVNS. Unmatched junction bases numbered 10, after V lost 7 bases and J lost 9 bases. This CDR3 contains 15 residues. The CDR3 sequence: CASISPGQGAAEQFF. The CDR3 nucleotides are TGTGCCAGCATTTCCCCGGGACAGGGGGCAGCTGAGCAGTTCTTC. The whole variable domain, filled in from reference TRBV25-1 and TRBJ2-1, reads EADIYQTPRYLVIGTGKKITLECSQTMGHDKMYWYQQDPGMELHLIHYSYGVNSTEKGDLSSESTVSRIRTEHFPLTLESARPSHTSQYLCASISPGQGAAEQFFGPGTRLTVL.

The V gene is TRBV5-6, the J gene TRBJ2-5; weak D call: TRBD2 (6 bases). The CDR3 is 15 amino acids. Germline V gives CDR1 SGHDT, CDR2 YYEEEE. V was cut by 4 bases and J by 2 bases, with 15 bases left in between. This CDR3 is CASSTLATPQETQYF. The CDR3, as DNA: TGTGCCAGCAGCACCCTAGCGACCCCTCAAGAGACCCAGTACTTC. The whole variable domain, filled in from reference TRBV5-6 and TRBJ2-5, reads DAGVTQSPTHLIKTRGQQVTLRCSPKSGHDTVSWYQQALGQGPQFIFQYYEEEERQRGNFPDRFSGHQFPNYSSELNVNALLLGDSALYLCASSTLATPQETQYFGPGTRLLVL.

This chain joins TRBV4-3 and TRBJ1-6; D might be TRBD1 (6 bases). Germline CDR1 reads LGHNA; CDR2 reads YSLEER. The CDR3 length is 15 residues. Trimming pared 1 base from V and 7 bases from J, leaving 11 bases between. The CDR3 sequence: CASSQVNRANSPLHF. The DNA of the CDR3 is TGCGCCAGCAGCCAAGTAAACAGGGCAAATTCACCCCTCCACTTT.

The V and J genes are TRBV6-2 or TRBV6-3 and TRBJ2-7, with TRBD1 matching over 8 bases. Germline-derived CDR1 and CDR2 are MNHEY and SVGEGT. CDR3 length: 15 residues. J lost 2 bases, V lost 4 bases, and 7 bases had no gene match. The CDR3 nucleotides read TGTGCCAGCAGTTGGACGACAGGGGTGACCTACGAGCAGTACTTC. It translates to CASSWTTGVTYEQYF.

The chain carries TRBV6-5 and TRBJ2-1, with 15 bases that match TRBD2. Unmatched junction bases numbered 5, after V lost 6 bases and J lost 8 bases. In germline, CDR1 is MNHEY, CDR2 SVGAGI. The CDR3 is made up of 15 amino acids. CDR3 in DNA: TGTGCCAGCAGCGGACTAGCGGGGGGGCCCTATGAGCAGTTCTTC. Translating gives CASSGLAGGPYEQFF.

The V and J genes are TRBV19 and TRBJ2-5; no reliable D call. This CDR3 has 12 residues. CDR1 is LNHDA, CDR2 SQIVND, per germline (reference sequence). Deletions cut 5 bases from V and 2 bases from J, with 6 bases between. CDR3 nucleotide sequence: TGTGCCAGTAGTGGCAGGCAAGAGACCCAGTACTTC. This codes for CASSGRQETQYF.

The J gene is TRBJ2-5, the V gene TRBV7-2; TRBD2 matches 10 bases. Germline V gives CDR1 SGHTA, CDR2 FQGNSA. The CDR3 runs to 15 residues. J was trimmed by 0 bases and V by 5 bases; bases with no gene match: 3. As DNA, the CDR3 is TGTGCCAGCAGCCCTAGCGGGGGTTACCAAGAGACCCAGTACTTC. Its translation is CASSPSGGYQETQYF.

CDR3 sequence: CASSRESGEQYF. DNA of the CDR3: TGTGCCAGCAGTCGCGAGTCTGGTGAGCAGTACTTC. The chain joins TRBV27 to TRBJ2-7; no reliable D call. The CDR3 runs 12 residues. V dropped 5 bases and J dropped 7 bases, with 12 bases sitting between them. From germline, CDR1 is MNHEY and CDR2 SMNVEV (reference sequence).

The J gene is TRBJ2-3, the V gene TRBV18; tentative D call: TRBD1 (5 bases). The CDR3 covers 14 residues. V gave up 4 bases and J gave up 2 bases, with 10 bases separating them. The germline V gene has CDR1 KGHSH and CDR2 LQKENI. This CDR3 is CASSLTENTDTQYF. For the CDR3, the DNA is TGTGCCAGCTCACTGACAGAGAACACAGATACGCAGTATTTT.

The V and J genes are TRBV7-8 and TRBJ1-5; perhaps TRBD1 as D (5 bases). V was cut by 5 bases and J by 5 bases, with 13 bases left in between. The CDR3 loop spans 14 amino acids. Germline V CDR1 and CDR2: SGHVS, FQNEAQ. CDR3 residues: CASSPFTGDQPQHF. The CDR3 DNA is TGTGCCAGCAGCCCCTTCACGGGGGATCAGCCCCAGCATTTT.

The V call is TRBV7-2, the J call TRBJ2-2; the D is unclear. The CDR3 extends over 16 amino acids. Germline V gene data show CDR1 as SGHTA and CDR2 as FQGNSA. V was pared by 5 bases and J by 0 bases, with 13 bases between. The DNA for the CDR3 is TGTGCCAGCAGCGGGCAGGTGAATTCGAACACCGGGGAGCTGTTTTTT. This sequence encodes CASSGQVNSNTGELFF.

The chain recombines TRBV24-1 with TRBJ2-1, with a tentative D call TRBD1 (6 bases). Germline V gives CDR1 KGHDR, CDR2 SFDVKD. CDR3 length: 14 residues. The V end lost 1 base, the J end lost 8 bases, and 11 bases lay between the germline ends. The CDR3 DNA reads TGTGCCACCAGTGATTTTTGGTCAGGGGATGAGCAGTTCTTC. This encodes CATSDFWSGDEQFF.

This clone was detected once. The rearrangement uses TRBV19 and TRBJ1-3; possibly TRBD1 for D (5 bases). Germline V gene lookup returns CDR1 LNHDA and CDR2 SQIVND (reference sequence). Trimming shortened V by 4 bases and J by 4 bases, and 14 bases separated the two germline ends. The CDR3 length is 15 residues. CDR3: CASSTGHRGGNTIYF. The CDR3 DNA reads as TGTGCCAGTAGTACAGGACATAGGGGAGGAAACACCATATATTTT.

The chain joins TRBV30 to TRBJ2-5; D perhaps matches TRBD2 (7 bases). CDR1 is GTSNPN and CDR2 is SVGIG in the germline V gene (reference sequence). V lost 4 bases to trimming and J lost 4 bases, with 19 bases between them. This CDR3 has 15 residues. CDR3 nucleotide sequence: TGTGCCTGGACGGGGGGCTGGCAGGGCGGAGAGACCCAGTACTTC. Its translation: CAWTGGWQGGETQYF.

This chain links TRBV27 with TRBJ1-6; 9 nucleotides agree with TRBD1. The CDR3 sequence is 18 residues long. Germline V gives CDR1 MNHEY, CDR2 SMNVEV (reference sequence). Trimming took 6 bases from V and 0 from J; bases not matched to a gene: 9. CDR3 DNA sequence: TGTGCCAGCAGCCGGGACAGGGAAGTGTACTCCTATAATTCACCCCTCCACTTT. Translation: CASSRDREVYSYNSPLHF.

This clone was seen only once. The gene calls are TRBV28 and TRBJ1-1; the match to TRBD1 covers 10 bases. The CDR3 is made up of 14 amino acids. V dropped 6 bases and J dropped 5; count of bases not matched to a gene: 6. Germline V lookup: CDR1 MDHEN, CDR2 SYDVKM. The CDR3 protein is CASRTPGQGTEAFF. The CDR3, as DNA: TGTGCCAGCAGGACGCCGGGACAGGGGACTGAAGCTTTCTTT. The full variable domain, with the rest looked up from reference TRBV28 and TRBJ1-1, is DVKVTQSSRYLVKRTGEKVFLECVQDMDHENMFWYRQDPGLGLRLIYFSYDVKMKEKGDIPEGYSVSREKKERFSLILESASTNQTSMYLCASRTPGQGTEAFFGQGTRLTVV.